This record looks at one T cell receptor beta chain sequence and its context. The entry originates in a study of blood T cell repertoires in COVID-19. Turning to the study itself: COVID-19 samples, acute and convalescent, were from the United States, Italy and Spain. Nucleic acid was either cDNA or gDNA, and it came from T cells, B-cell-depleted T cells, or PBMCs.

There are 15 residues in the CDR3. V lost 4 bases and J 0 bases, leaving 10 bases between the germline ends. Germline V gives CDR1 LGHDT, CDR2 YNNKEL (reference sequence). In the authors' workflow: How many nucleated cells were present was estimated from reference gene primer amplification. Here immunoSEQ multiplex PCR was the method, and the copy in TCRdb shows in-frame clones only, minus some. That table supplies the V and J calls and clone size; D and trimming were determined from the DNA. The sample shows 100,000 or so clones, about four fifths of them seen only once. The chain has TRBV3-1 (or the pseudogene TRBV3-2) and TRBJ2-1; D is uncertain. The TCR originated in a man older than 75 with acute or convalescent COVID-19. The sequencing input was peripheral blood. The CDR3, as DNA: TGTGCCAGCAGCCTTTCTAGAAGCTCCTACAATGAGCAGTTCTTC. It encodes CASSLSRSSYNEQFF.